This T cell receptor (beta chain) was identified during a study of T cell responses to AZD1222 COVID-19 vaccine. General study results and limits: Researchers took repertoire samples only after the peak T cell response had come. Among spike-specific TCRs, nearly half reportedly target unmutated variant regions.

As regards this clone: What it recognizes is unknown.

Here immunoSEQ multiplex PCR was the method, and the copy in TCRdb shows in-frame clones only, minus some. Among approximately 100,000 clones listed, 86% were seen once. The germline gives CDR1 MNHEY, CDR2 SMNVEV (reference sequence). V lost 3 bases to trimming and J lost 1 base; unmatched junction nucleotides: 7. The CDR3 spans 17 residues. The sequenced sample was peripheral blood, obtained 28 days after the second dose of the MenACWY control vaccine. This TCR was sampled from an adult who received the MenACWY meningococcal vaccine as a control. The rearrangement links TRBV27 to TRBJ2-1; 9 bases fit TRBD2. The CDR3 reads CASSFQSAGGSYNEQFF. In DNA form, the CDR3 reads TGTGCCAGCAGTTTTCAGTCAGCGGGGGGATCCTACAATGAGCAGTTCTTC.